Presented here are 8 T cell receptor beta chains from one specimen sequenced in a study of cytomegalovirus exposure and HLA in healthy donors. Primers for the PCR totalled 60 Vbeta and 13 Jbeta. Clones were read by immunoSEQ multiplex PCR, and TCRdb kept only the in-frame ones, dropping some. The table records about 160,000 clones, approximately 80% of them present only once. Sample: PBMCs. The receptors derive from a woman aged 25-40 years in good health and CMV-seronegative.

This clone was counted a single time. In nucleotides, the CDR3 is TGTGCCAGCAGCTTCACACCCGGGACCGGGGAGCTGTTTTTT. Encoded protein: CASSFTPGTGELFF. J is TRBJ2-2 and V is TRBV7-9; D is undetermined. The CDR3 spans 14 residues. Trimming cost V 3 bases and J 5 bases, with 10 bases left between them. Germline CDR1 is SEHNR and CDR2 is FQNEAQ (reference sequence).

The V gene is TRBV6-1, the J gene TRBJ2-7, with D perhaps TRBD1 (6 bases). The CDR3 consists of 15 residues. V gave up 2 bases and J gave up 9 bases, with 20 bases separating them. Germline values: CDR1 MNHNS, CDR2 SASEGT. The CDR3 loop reads CASSEQSGRGHGQYF. CDR3 in DNA: TGTGCCAGCAGTGAACAGTCCGGACGGGGACACGGGCAGTACTTC.

The chain employs TRBV4-2 and TRBJ2-7; TRBD1 matches at 9 bases. The CDR3 length is 17 residues. From germline, CDR1 is LGHNA and CDR2 YNFKEQ. Losses at the gene ends were 2 bases for V and 6 bases for J; bases not matched to a gene: 14. The CDR3 is CASSQNPGDRVVREQYF. DNA for the CDR3: TGTGCCAGCAGCCAAAACCCCGGGGACAGGGTGGTACGCGAGCAGTACTTC.

This clone was detected a few times. V and J are TRBV6-1 and TRBJ2-6; D is possibly TRBD1 (5 bases). CDR1 MNHNS and CDR2 SASEGT come from the germline V gene. V lost 7 bases and J 1 base, leaving 11 bases between the germline ends. The CDR3 has 15 amino acids. As DNA, the CDR3 is TGTGCCAGCACCGAACAGGAATCTGGGGCCAACGTCCTGACTTTC. It codes for CASTEQESGANVLTF.

In DNA form, the CDR3 reads TGTGCCAGCAGTTCCATAGCCACTCCCAATGAGCAGTTCTTC. As protein: CASSSIATPNEQFF. V is TRBV28 and J is TRBJ2-1; D uncertain. V lost 4 bases to trimming and J lost 6 bases, with 13 bases between them. The CDR3 length is 14 residues. Germline V gene lookup returns CDR1 MDHEN and CDR2 SYDVKM.

This clone came up a few times. The genes are TRBV5-1 and TRBJ1-2; D uncertain. Looked up from germline, CDR1 is SGHRS and CDR2 is YFSETQ. V shed 4 bases and J shed 2 bases, with 12 bases lying between them. CDR3 length: 14 residues. The CDR3 spells CASSPIQPNYGYTF. CDR3 in DNA: TGCGCCAGCAGCCCCATACAGCCAAACTATGGCTACACCTTC.

The chain has TRBV7-9 and TRBJ1-5; 10 bases are shared with TRBD1. This CDR3 is built from 15 residues. Germline V gives CDR1 SEHNR, CDR2 FQNEAQ (reference sequence). With V trimmed by 4 bases and J by 5 bases, 5 bases remained unmatched. The CDR3 loop is CASSSDRGAYQPQHF. The CDR3 coding sequence is TGTGCCAGCAGCTCGGACAGGGGGGCGTATCAGCCCCAGCATTTT. The entire variable domain, with the rest obtained from reference TRBV7-9 and TRBJ1-5, is as follows: DTGVSQNPRHKITKRGQNVTFRCDPISEHNRLYWYRQTLGQGPEFLTYFQNEAQLEKSRLLSDRFSAERPKGSFSTLEIQRTEQGDSAMYLCASSSDRGAYQPQHFGDGTRLSIL.

In DNA, the CDR3 is TGCAGCGTTGAGCAACCCACAGGCGTGGGATACGAGCAGTACTTC. It yields the protein CSVEQPTGVGYEQYF. The chain uses TRBV29-1 and TRBJ2-7; D might be TRBD1 (5 bases). With 3 bases removed from V and 4 bases from J, the gap between germline ends came to 19 bases. The CDR3 length is 15 residues. Germline CDR1 is SQVTM and CDR2 is ANQGSEA.